This is a list of T cell receptor beta chains from one sample in a study of T cell repertoires in cytomegalovirus infection. Their target antigens are unknown. TCRdb redid the calling of the reads with MiXCR, one entry per CDR3 protein. The data show roughly 110,000 distinct CDR3 sequences, with around 30% seen just once and roughly 40% held by the top ten. The sample in question was CD8+ T cells from cultured PBMCs, obtained from culture after CMV antigen stimulation. The receptors here all came from a human donor in good health (CMV status not recorded). Some clones in this sample may be carry-over from other donors' samples. CDR3s include the opening cysteine and the closing phenylalanine or tryptophan. D genes are given only for firm matches. The listing skips clone size in some rows; elsewhere it reads once, few, many or a size class.

clone size	V gene	D gene	J gene	CDR3 DNA	CDR3 protein
NA	TRBV19	NA	TRBJ2-6	TGTGCCAGTAAAGAAGCCGACTCTGGGGCCAACGTCCTGACTTTC	CASKEADSGANVLTF
many	TRBV12-3/TRBV12-4	NA	TRBJ2-5	TGTGCCAGCAGCCTTAACAGGGTACGGACCCAGTACTTC	CASSLNRVRTQYF
NA	TRBV2	NA	TRBJ1-1	TGTGCCAGCATGGGGGGACGAGGTCGGACTACTGAAGCTTTCTTT	CASMGGRGRTTEAFF
once	TRBV20-1	TRBD2	TRBJ2-7	TGCAGTACCCTGCTAGCGGGGGTCTACGAGCAGTACTTC	CSTLLAGVYEQYF
once	TRBV12-3/TRBV12-4	NA	TRBJ1-2	TGTGCCAGCAGTTTTGGGCCAGAAAGTAGTTATGGCTACACCTTC	CASSFGPESSYGYTF
NA	TRBV7-2	TRBD2	TRBJ2-7	TGTGCCAGCAGCTTAGGTCTAGCGGGTTACGAGCAGTACTTC	CASSLGLAGYEQYF
NA	TRBV4-1	NA	TRBJ1-5	TGCGCCAGCAGCCAAGAGCGGGGGAACGGCAATCAGCCCCAGCATTTT	CASSQERGNGNQPQHF
few	TRBV7-6	NA	TRBJ1-2	TGTGCCAGCAGCCCCTATGAGGGGACCTATGGCTACACCTTC	CASSPYEGTYGYTF
NA	TRBV27	NA	TRBJ1-5	TGTGCCAGCAGCCCAACTCAAAATCAGCCCCAGCATTTT	CASSPTQNQPQHF
NA	TRBV20-1	NA	TRBJ2-7	TGCAGTGCCCGGGGGGTGCCAGGGGAGGAATACGAGCAGTACTTC	CSARGVPGEEYEQYF